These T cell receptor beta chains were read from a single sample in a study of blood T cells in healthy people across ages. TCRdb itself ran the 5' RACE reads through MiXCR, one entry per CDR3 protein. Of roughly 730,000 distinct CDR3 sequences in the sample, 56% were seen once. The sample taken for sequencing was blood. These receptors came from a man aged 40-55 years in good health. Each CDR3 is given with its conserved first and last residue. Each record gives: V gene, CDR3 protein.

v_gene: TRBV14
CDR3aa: CASSLLGLAGENEQFF

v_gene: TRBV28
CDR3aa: CASSLSIGGRSYNEQYF

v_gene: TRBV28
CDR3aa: CASSLKGMWLAGVPRSYEQYF

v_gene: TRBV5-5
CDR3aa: CASSFFIFARGGEQYF

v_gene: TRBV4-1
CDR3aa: CASSQVAGEQYF

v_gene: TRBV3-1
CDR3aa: CASSQRGWTEAFF

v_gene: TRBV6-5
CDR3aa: CASSRVWSAGQPQHF

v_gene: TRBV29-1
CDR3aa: CSVVGLRNEQFF

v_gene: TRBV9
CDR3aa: CASSARTSGRPWRETQYF

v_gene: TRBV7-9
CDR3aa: CASSPRTSGSLDYEQYF

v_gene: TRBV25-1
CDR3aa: CASSEYTRLEQYF

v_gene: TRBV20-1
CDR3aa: CSVLGQGNQPQHF

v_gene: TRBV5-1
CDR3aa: CASSPGDRYQETQYF

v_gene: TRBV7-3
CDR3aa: CASSSPPFDTQYF

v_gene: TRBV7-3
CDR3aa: CASSPRRVDSTDTQYF

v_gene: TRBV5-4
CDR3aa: CASSSLAHRDTQYF

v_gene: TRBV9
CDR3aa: CASNRGDNEQFF

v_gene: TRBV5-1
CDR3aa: CASSLGETRGELFF

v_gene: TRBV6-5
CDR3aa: CASSYSTNTEAFF

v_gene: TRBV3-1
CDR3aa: CARSQGGTASYNEQFF